The clone carrying this T cell receptor beta chain was counted only a few times. Its target is unknown. CDR3 length equals 14 residues. Germline trimming cut 5 bases from V and 6 bases from J; bases unmatched to any gene: 6. Germline CDR1 LGHDT, CDR2 YNNKEL (reference sequence). These data belong to a study of T cells after yellow fever vaccination. Via MiXCR, TCRdb re-called the 5' RACE reads, giving one row per CDR3 protein. The data show roughly 250,000 distinct CDR3 sequences, with 10% to 15% seen just once and less than 0.55% held by the top ten. Whole-study results and caveats: Shared CD4/CD8 clonotypes were a small share, likely from convergent recombination. Subsequent booster samples again held most clones from primary vaccination (96% CD4, over 80% CD8).

This specimen consisted of CD4+ T cells sorted from PBMCs, obtained 45 days after the yellow fever booster vaccination. The rearrangement links TRBV3-1 to TRBJ1-3; 8 positions agree with TRBD1. The source of this sequence is a man aged 25-45 years who received the YFV17D yellow fever vaccine. The CDR3 here is CASSRQGLLNTIYF. CDR3 coding DNA: TGTGCCAGCAGCAGACAGGGGCTTTTAAACACCATATATTTT.